The following is a TCR beta chain sequence with its context. This entry belongs to a study of control samples from healthy donors and cancer patients. The CDR3 is 12 residues long. Germline V gene sequence: CDR1 MDHEN, CDR2 SYDVKM. V was clipped by 5 bases and J by 13 bases, with 15 bases between them. Measured with immunoSEQ multiplex PCR; TCRdb has only the in-frame clones, and not every one. This table holds 60,000 to 75,000 clones, roughly 90% found once. The V call is TRBV28, the J call TRBJ1-3, with D unclear. The clonotype originates from a man aged 55-75 years with colorectal cancer. The sequenced sample consisted of PBMCs. The chain's CDR3 is CASSPWEPTIYF. In DNA, the CDR3 is TGTGCCAGCAGTCCCTGGGAGCCGACAATATATTTT. The whole variable domain, filled in from reference TRBV28 and TRBJ1-3, reads DVKVTQSSRYLVKRTGEKVFLECVQDMDHENMFWYRQDPGLGLRLIYFSYDVKMKEKGDIPEGYSVSREKKERFSLILESASTNQTSMYLCASSPWEPTIYFGEGSWLTVV.